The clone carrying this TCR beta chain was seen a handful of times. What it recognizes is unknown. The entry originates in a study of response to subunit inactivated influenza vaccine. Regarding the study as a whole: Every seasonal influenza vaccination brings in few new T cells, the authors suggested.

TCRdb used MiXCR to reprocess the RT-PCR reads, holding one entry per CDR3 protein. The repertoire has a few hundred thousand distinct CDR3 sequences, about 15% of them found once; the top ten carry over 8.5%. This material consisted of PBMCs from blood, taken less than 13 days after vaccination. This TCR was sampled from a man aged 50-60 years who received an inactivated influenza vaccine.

CDR3 nucleotide sequence: TGTGCCAGCACCATGACAGGGGTCACTAACTATGGCTACACCTTC. Protein sequence: CASTMTGVTNYGYTF. The V gene is TRBV12-3 or TRBV12-4, the J gene TRBJ1-2, with 8 bases matching TRBD1. V dropped 7 bases and J dropped 0; count of bases not matched to a gene: 7. CDR3 length: 15 amino acids.